Below, 9 T cell receptor beta chains from the same sample are listed, as sequenced in a study of regulatory T cells in long-lasting Graves disease. CDR3-region Arm-PCR and iRepertoire HTBI primers produced the TCR beta libraries. TCRdb reprocessed the multiplex PCR reads with MiXCR, giving one entry per CDR3 protein. The sample lists under 450,000 distinct CDR3 sequences, roughly a quarter occurring once. Time point defined: persistent/refractory GD, antithyroid drugs over 5 years with positive TRAb. The TCR library was made from RNA that had been extracted from PBMCs in TRIzol. The input for sequencing was peripheral blood mononuclear cells (PBMCs), taken when the disease was refractory, from a patient treated with antithyroid drugs. These TCRs come from a female donor with Graves disease.

The gene calls are TRBV12-3 or TRBV12-4 and TRBJ1-5; the D gene is possibly TRBD1 (6 bases). This CDR3 comprises 15 residues. Trimming removed 6 bases from V and 6 bases from J, with 18 bases in between. The CDR3 here is CASSLRQGSSQPQHF. Here the CDR3 DNA reads TGTGCCAGCAGCCTCAGGCAGGGGTCAAGTCAGCCCCAGCATTTT.

The chain joins TRBV29-1 to TRBJ1-2; D gene unclear. The CDR3 loop spans 15 amino acids. With 5 bases removed from V and 0 bases from J, the gap between germline ends came to 16 bases. Germline V lookup: CDR1 SQVTM, CDR2 ANQGSEA. The CDR3: CSVHTDWESNYGYTF. The CDR3, as DNA: TGCAGCGTTCATACGGACTGGGAATCTAACTATGGCTACACCTTC. The full variable domain, in which reference TRBV29-1 and TRBJ1-2 provide the parts outside the CDR3, is SAVISQKPSRDICQRGTSLTIQCQVDSQVTMMFWYRQQPGQSLTLIATANQGSEATYESGFVIDKFPISRPNLTFSTLTVSNMSPEDSSIYLCSVHTDWESNYGYTFGSGTRLTVV.

This clonotype was seen at least ten times. The chain couples TRBV12-3 or TRBV12-4 to TRBJ1-5, with TRBD1 identical over 9 bases. The CDR3 has 13 amino acids. The trim removed 4 bases at V and 6 bases at J, leaving 1 base unmatched. CDR3 nucleotide sequence: TGTGCCAGCAGTTGGGACAGGGCTCAGCCCCAGCATTTT. Protein sequence: CASSWDRAQPQHF.

This clonotype came up many times. This chain joins TRBV2 and TRBJ2-1, with unresolved D. Germline CDR1 and CDR2: SNHLY and FYNNEI. This CDR3 spans 12 amino acids. Trimming removed 4 bases from V and 13 bases from J, with 14 bases in between. This CDR3 reads CASSGGDRIQFF. CDR3 in DNA: TGTGCCAGCAGTGGGGGTGATAGAATCCAGTTCTTC.

This chain links TRBV28 with TRBJ1-3; the D is unclear. From germline, CDR1 is MDHEN and CDR2 SYDVKM. Deletions cut 7 bases from V and 3 bases from J, with 13 bases between. The CDR3 contains 14 residues. The DNA of the CDR3 is TGTGCCAGCACCGAGGAGGGAGGTGGAAACACCATATATTTT. Translating gives CASTEEGGGNTIYF. Using reference TRBV28 and TRBJ1-3 for the parts outside the CDR3, the full variable domain is DVKVTQSSRYLVKRTGEKVFLECVQDMDHENMFWYRQDPGLGLRLIYFSYDVKMKEKGDIPEGYSVSREKKERFSLILESASTNQTSMYLCASTEEGGGNTIYFGEGSWLTVV.

This clonotype was detected a few times. The V call is TRBV9, the J call TRBJ1-3; TRBD1 matches 10 bases. The CDR3 covers 14 residues. J gave up 4 bases and V 7 bases, and 5 bases lay outside the gene matches. The germline V gene encodes CDR1 SGDLS and CDR2 YYNGEE. CDR3 DNA: TGTGCCAGCCAGGGACAGGGGCAAGGAAACACCATATATTTT. It encodes CASQGQGQGNTIYF.

There are a few counts of this clonotype. V and J are TRBV4-1 and TRBJ1-2; D is unclear. Trimming removed 0 bases from V and 4 bases from J, with 12 bases in between. Per the germline V gene, CDR1 is MGHRA and CDR2 is YSYEKL. This CDR3 has 15 residues. The CDR3 region has the DNA TGCGCCAGCAGCCAAGACGTGGTAGGACCCTATGGCTACACCTTC. It codes for CASSQDVVGPYGYTF.

This clonotype was found once. The chain recombines TRBV9 with TRBJ1-1; D may be TRBD1 (6 bases). CDR3 length: 13 amino acids. The V and J ends lost 4 bases and 7 bases respectively, with 14 bases between them. Germline loops: CDR1 SGDLS, CDR2 YYNGEE. The CDR3 bases are TGTGCCAGCAGCCCCAGACAGACAGGTGAAGCTTTCTTT. This gives the protein CASSPRQTGEAFF.

Concerning this clonotype: This sequence may be a read error, since a much larger clone differs from it by one base. The V call is TRBV28, the J call TRBJ1-5, with 7 bases identical to TRBD1. CDR1 is MDHEN and CDR2 is SYDVKM in the germline V gene. The CDR3 totals 17 residues. Here the CDR3 reads CAGSPNDRAVGNQPQHF. CDR3 sequence (DNA): TGTGCCGGCAGTCCGAACGACAGGGCGGTCGGCAATCAGCCCCAGCATTTT.